These 15 T cell receptor beta chains were sequenced from one sample in a study of chemoradiotherapy in HPV16-positive cancers. Clones were sequenced by immunoSEQ multiplex PCR, and TCRdb holds only the in-frame ones, with some missing. This sample has 40,000 to 65,000 clones; about 92% occur once, and the top ten carry 3% to 4%. Sequences were derived from blood, sampled from a patient who underwent chemoradiotherapy. These receptors were taken from a human donor with HPV-associated anogenital cancer.

The chain employs TRBV7-9 and TRBJ2-2, with 8 bases identical to TRBD2. Unmatched junction bases numbered 9, after V lost 5 bases and J lost 4 bases. Germline lookup yields CDR1 SEHNR and CDR2 FQNEAQ (reference sequence). The CDR3 runs 16 residues. Here the CDR3 DNA reads TGTGCCAGCAGCCCCCAGAGCGGGAGAAGCACCGGGGAGCTGTTTTTT. It codes for CASSPQSGRSTGELFF.

The rearrangement links TRBV5-6 to TRBJ2-7; D not certain. Germline V CDR1 and CDR2: SGHDT, YYEEEE. This CDR3 spans 13 amino acids. V was pared by 0 bases and J by 1 base, with 5 bases between. Here the CDR3 reads CASSLAVSYEQYF. CDR3 coding DNA: TGTGCCAGCAGCTTGGCAGTGTCCTACGAGCAGTACTTC.

The gene calls are TRBV4-2 and TRBJ2-1; 10 nucleotides align to TRBD2. The junction had 3 bases not matched to a gene; V was cut back by 4 bases and J by 6 bases. The germline CDR1 and CDR2 sequences are LGHNA and YNFKEQ. This CDR3 has 14 amino acids. The CDR3 protein is CASSPIAGGNEQFF. CDR3 bases: TGTGCCAGCAGCCCGATAGCGGGGGGCAATGAGCAGTTCTTC.

The genes are TRBV14 and TRBJ1-2, with D tentatively TRBD1 (6 bases). There are 15 residues in the CDR3. Germline values: CDR1 SGHDN, CDR2 FVKESK. Trimming stripped 2 bases from V and 7 bases from J, with 17 bases between. CDR3 bases: TGTGCCAGCAGCCAATTGTCCACAGGGTCGGTTGGCTACACCTTC. It yields the protein CASSQLSTGSVGYTF.

The chain links TRBV7-2 to TRBJ2-6; D call uncertain. Trimming left V 5 bases short and J 5 bases short, with 7 bases between. The CDR3 spans 13 residues. The germline V gene encodes CDR1 SGHTA and CDR2 FQGNSA. The CDR3: CASSPFRANVLTF. The CDR3 DNA is TGTGCCAGCAGCCCCTTCCGGGCCAACGTCCTGACTTTC.

J is TRBJ2-7 and V is TRBV11-2; 13 bases match TRBD2. Germline CDR1 and CDR2: SGHAT and FQNNGV. The CDR3 consists of 16 residues. J gave up 3 bases and V 5 bases, and 7 bases lay outside the gene matches. The CDR3 sequence: CASSRAGTSGVYEQYF. The CDR3 DNA reads as TGTGCCAGCAGCCGAGCCGGGACTAGCGGGGTCTACGAGCAGTACTTC.

The sample holds one count of this clone. The chain links TRBV7-9 to TRBJ2-3; 7 bases are a match to TRBD2. Germline lookup yields CDR1 SEHNR and CDR2 FQNEAQ (reference sequence). The CDR3 is 15 residues long. V lost 3 bases and J lost 5; bases outside the gene matches: 8. For the CDR3, the DNA is TGTGCCAGCAGCTTCAAGGGGAGCGGGGAAGATACGCAGTATTTT. Its translation is CASSFKGSGEDTQYF. Full variable domain (rest looked up from reference TRBV7-9 and TRBJ2-3): DTGVSQNPRHKITKRGQNVTFRCDPISEHNRLYWYRQTLGQGPEFLTYFQNEAQLEKSRLLSDRFSAERPKGSFSTLEIQRTEQGDSAMYLCASSFKGSGEDTQYFGPGTRLTVL.

The chain recombines TRBV9 with TRBJ2-1; 14 positions agree with TRBD2. The V gene end was trimmed by 4 bases and the J gene end by 6 bases; junction bases not matched to a gene: 6. The CDR3 has 16 amino acids. Germline loops: CDR1 SGDLS, CDR2 YYNGEE. CDR3 loop: CASSFPGTSGGNEQFF. The CDR3 DNA reads TGTGCCAGCAGCTTCCCCGGGACTAGCGGGGGCAATGAGCAGTTCTTC.

The chain is built from TRBV9 and TRBJ2-1; 10 nucleotides line up with TRBD1. The germline V gene has CDR1 SGDLS and CDR2 YYNGEE. With 3 bases clipped from V and 4 bases from J, the junction kept 7 bases outside the gene matches. This CDR3 comprises 16 residues. The CDR3 is CASSARQGAPYNEQFF. CDR3 nucleotide sequence: TGTGCCAGCAGCGCGAGACAGGGGGCGCCTTACAATGAGCAGTTCTTC.

The chain combines TRBV5-6 with TRBJ2-7, with 7 bases lining up with TRBD1. The CDR3 is 14 residues long. Germline V gene sequence: CDR1 SGHDT, CDR2 YYEEEE. Trimming cost V 7 bases and J 4 bases; bases outside gene matches: 11. As DNA, the CDR3 is TGTGCCAGCGGTAAACAGGGGACGATATACGAGCAGTACTTC. Translation gives CASGKQGTIYEQYF.

CDR3 sequence: CASSLSGQETQYF. CDR3 DNA: TGTGCCAGCAGTTTATCGGGGCAAGAGACCCAGTACTTC. The chain combines TRBV28 with TRBJ2-5; D possibly corresponds to TRBD2 (5 bases). CDR3 length equals 13 residues. Germline V gene data show CDR1 as MDHEN and CDR2 as SYDVKM. V was shortened by 1 base and J by 2 bases, with 5 bases between the two germline ends. Together with reference TRBV28 and TRBJ2-5, the CDR3 gives the full variable domain: DVKVTQSSRYLVKRTGEKVFLECVQDMDHENMFWYRQDPGLGLRLIYFSYDVKMKEKGDIPEGYSVSREKKERFSLILESASTNQTSMYLCASSLSGQETQYFGPGTRLLVL.

This rearrangement joins TRBV2 to TRBJ2-2; 7 nucleotides align to TRBD1. CDR3 size: 15 residues. The trim removed 6 bases at V and 0 bases at J, leaving 4 bases unmatched. Germline CDR1 is SNHLY and CDR2 is FYNNEI. The CDR3 region has the DNA TGTGCCAGCAGCCGGGACAGCCCGAACACCGGGGAGCTGTTTTTT. It translates to CASSRDSPNTGELFF.

This clone was counted between two and nine times. A much larger clone differs from this one at a single base, so this may be a read error. The chain employs TRBV15 and TRBJ2-7; D is perhaps TRBD2 (6 bases). The germline CDR1 and CDR2 sequences are LNHNV and YYDKDF (reference sequence). V lost 1 base to trimming and J lost 0 bases, with 7 bases between them. The CDR3 extends over 14 amino acids. CDR3 bases: TGTGCCACCAGCAGAGGGGGGGACTCCTACGAGCAGTACTTC. This sequence encodes CATSRGGDSYEQYF.

This clone is labeled medium-sized. The chain employs TRBV27 and TRBJ1-6; 11 nucleotides match TRBD1. Looked up from germline, CDR1 is MNHEY and CDR2 is SMNVEV (reference sequence). The length of the CDR3 is 14 residues. The J segment lost 7 bases and the V segment lost 6 bases, leaving 2 bases of the junction unmatched. CDR3 bases: TGTGCCAGCAGGGGACAGGGGGGAAATTCACCCCTCCACTTT. This encodes CASRGQGGNSPLHF.

The chain is built from TRBV5-6 and TRBJ2-7, with 8 bases identical to TRBD1. The CDR3 length is 13 residues. With 5 bases clipped from V and 5 bases from J, the junction kept 6 bases outside the gene matches. Germline CDR1 and CDR2: SGHDT and YYEEEE. The CDR3 loop is CASRSTGVNEQYF. In DNA, the CDR3 is TGTGCCAGCAGATCGACAGGGGTAAACGAGCAGTACTTC.